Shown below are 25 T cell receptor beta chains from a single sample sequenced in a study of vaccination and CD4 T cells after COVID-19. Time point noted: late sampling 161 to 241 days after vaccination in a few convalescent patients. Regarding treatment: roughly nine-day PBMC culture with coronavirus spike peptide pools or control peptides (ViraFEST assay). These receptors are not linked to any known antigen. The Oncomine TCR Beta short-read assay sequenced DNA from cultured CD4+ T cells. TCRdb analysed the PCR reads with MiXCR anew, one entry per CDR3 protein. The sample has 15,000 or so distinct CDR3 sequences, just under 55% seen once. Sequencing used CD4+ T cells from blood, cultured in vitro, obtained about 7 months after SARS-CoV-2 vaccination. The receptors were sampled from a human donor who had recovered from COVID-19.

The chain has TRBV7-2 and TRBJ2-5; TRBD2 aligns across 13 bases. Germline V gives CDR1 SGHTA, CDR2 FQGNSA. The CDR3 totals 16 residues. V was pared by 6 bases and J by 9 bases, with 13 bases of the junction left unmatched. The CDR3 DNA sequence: TGTGCCAGCAGAGAGACCGGGACTAGCGGGGCTGGGGCCCAGTACTTC. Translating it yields CASRETGTSGAGAQYF.

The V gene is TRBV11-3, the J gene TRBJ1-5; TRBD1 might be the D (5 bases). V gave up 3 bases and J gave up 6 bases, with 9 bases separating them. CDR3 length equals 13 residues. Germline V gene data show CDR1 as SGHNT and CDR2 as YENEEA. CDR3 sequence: CASSFQRGQPQHF. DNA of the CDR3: TGTGCCAGCAGCTTTCAGAGGGGTCAGCCCCAGCATTTT. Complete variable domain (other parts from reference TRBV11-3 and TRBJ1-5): EAGVVQSPRYKIIEKKQPVAFWCNPISGHNTLYWYLQNLGQGPELLIRYENEEAVDDSQLPKDRFSAERLKGVDSTLKIQPAELGDSAVYLCASSFQRGQPQHFGDGTRLSIL.

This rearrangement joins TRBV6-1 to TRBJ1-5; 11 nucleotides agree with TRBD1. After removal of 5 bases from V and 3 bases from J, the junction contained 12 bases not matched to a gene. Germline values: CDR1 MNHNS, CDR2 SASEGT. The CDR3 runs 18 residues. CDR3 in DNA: TGTGCCAGCAGTCCCGGGACAGGGGGTCCCTATAACAATCAGCCCCAGCATTTT. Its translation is CASSPGTGGPYNNQPQHF.

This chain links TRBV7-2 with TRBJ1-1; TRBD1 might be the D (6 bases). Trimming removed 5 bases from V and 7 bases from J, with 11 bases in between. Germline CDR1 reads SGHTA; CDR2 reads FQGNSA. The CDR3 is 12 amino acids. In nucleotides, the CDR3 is TGTGCCAGCAGCCACAGGGAGGGTGAAGCTTTCTTT. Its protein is CASSHREGEAFF.

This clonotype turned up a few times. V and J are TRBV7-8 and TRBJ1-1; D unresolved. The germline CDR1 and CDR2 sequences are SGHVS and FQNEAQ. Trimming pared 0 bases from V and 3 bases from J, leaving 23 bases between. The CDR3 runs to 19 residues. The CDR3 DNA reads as TGTGCCAGCAGCTTAGCCCTCACGGGCCGTCGGAAGGTGGACACTGAAGCTTTCTTT. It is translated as CASSLALTGRRKVDTEAFF.

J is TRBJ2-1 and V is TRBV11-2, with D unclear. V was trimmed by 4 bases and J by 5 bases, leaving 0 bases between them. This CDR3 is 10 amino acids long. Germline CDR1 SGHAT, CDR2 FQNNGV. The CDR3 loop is CASSYNEQFF. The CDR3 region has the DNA TGTGCCAGCAGCTACAATGAGCAGTTCTTC.

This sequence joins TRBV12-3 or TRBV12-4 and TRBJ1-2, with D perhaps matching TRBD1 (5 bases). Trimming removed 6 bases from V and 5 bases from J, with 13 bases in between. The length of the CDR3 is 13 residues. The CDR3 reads CASSPGYLYGYTF. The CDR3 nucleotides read TGTGCCAGCAGCCCAGGGTACCTATATGGCTACACCTTC.

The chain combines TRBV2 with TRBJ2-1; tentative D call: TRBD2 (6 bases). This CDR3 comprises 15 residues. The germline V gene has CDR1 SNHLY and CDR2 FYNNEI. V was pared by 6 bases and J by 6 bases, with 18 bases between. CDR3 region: CASSEPLAISNEQFF. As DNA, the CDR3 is TGTGCCAGCAGCGAACCTCTAGCGATCTCCAATGAGCAGTTCTTC.

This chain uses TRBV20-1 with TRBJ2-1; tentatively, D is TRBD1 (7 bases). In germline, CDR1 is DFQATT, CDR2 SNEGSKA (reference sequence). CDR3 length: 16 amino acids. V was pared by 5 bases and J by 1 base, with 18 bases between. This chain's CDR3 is CSAVPQGGGSYNEQFF. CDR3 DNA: TGCAGTGCTGTCCCGCAGGGGGGCGGGTCCTACAATGAGCAGTTCTTC.

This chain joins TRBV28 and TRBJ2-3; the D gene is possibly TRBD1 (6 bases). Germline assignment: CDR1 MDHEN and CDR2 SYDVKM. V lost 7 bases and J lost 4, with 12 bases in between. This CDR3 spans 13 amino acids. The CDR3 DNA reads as TGTGCCAGCAAACACAGGGTTTCAGATACGCAGTATTTT. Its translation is CASKHRVSDTQYF. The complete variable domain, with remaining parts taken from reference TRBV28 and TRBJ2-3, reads DVKVTQSSRYLVKRTGEKVFLECVQDMDHENMFWYRQDPGLGLRLIYFSYDVKMKEKGDIPEGYSVSREKKERFSLILESASTNQTSMYLCASKHRVSDTQYFGPGTRLTVL.

The chain's CDR3 is CASSLIGTRQETQYF. In DNA form, the CDR3 reads TGCGCCAGCAGCTTGATAGGGACCAGGCAAGAGACCCAGTACTTC. The chain couples TRBV5-1 to TRBJ2-5; D possibly uses TRBD1 or TRBD2 (5 bases each). The germline CDR1 and CDR2 sequences are SGHRS and YFSETQ. The CDR3 is made up of 15 amino acids. V lost 1 base and J lost 2, with 12 bases in between.

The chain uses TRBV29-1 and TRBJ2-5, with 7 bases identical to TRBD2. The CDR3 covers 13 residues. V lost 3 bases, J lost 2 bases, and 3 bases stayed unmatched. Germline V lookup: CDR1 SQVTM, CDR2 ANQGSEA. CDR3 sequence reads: CSVDRGGQETQYF. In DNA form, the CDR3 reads TGCAGCGTTGATCGCGGGGGTCAAGAGACCCAGTACTTC.

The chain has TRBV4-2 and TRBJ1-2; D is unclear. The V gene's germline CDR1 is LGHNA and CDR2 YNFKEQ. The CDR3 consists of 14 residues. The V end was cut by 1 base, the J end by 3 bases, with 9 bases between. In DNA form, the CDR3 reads TGTGCCAGCAGCCAAGGATCCACGGACTATGGCTACACCTTC. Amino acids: CASSQGSTDYGYTF.

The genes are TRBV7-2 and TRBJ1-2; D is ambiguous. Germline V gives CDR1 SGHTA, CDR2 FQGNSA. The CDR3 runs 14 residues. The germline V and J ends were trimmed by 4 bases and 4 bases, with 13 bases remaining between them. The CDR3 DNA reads TGTGCCAGCAGCTCCCGGTGGGCAGCCTATGGCTACACCTTC. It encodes CASSSRWAAYGYTF.

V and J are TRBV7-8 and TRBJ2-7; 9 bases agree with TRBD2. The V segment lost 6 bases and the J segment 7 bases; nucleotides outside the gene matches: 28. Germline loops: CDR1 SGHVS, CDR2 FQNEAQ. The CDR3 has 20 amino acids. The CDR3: CASSRLPFGIAGEVSSEQYF. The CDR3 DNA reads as TGTGCCAGCAGTCGATTACCATTTGGGATAGCGGGGGAGGTCTCGAGTGAGCAGTACTTC.

This CDR3 reads CSASSGNSYNEQFF. Here the CDR3 DNA reads TGCAGTGCTAGTTCCGGGAACTCCTACAATGAGCAGTTCTTC. The chain joins TRBV20-1 to TRBJ2-1, with TRBD2 as a possible D gene (5 bases). Trimming removed 3 bases from V and 0 bases from J, with 9 bases in between. Germline assignment: CDR1 DFQATT and CDR2 SNEGSKA (reference sequence). The CDR3 is 14 residues long.

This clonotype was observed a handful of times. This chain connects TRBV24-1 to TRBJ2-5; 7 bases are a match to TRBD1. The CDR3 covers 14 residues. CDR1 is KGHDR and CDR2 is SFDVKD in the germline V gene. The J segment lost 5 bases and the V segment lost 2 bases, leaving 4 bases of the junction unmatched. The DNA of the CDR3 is TGTGCCACCAGTGATTCGGTGACAGGGGAGACCCAGTACTTC. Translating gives CATSDSVTGETQYF.

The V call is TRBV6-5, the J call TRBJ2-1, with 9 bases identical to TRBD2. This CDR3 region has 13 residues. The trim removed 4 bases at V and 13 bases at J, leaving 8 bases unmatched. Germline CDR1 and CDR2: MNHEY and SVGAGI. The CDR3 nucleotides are TGTGCCAGCAGTTCCGCGACTAGCGGAACACAGTTCTTC. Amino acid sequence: CASSSATSGTQFF.

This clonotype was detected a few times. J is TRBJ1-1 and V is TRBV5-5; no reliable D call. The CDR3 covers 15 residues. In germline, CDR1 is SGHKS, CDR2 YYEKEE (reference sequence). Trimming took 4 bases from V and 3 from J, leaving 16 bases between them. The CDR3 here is CASSPPVSWDTEAFF. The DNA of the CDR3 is TGTGCCAGCAGCCCACCGGTCAGCTGGGACACTGAAGCTTTCTTT.

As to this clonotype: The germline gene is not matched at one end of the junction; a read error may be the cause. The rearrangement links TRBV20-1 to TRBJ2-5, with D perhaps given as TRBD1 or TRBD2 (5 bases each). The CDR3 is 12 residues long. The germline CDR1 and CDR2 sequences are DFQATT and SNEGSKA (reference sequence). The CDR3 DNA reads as TGCAGTGCACCGGGACCCCAAAAGACCCAGTACTTC. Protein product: CSAPGPQKTQYF.

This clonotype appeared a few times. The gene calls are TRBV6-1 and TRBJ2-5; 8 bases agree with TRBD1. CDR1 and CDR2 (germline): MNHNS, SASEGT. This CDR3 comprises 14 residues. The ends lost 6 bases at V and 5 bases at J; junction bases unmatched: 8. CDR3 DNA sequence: TGTGCCAGCAGCACCCCGACAGGGGACGAGACCCAGTACTTC. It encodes CASSTPTGDETQYF.

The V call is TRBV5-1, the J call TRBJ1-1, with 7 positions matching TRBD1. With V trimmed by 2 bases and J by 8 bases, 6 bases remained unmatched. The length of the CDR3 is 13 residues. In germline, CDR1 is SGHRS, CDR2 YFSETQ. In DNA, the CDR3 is TGCGCCAGCAGCTTTTCCGGACAGGCGGAAGCTTTCTTT. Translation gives CASSFSGQAEAFF.

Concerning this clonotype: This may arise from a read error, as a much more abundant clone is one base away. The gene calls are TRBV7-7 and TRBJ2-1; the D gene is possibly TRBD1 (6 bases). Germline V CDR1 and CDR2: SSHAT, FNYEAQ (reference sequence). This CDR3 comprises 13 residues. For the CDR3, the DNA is TGTGCTAGCAGCCTGGACAGATACAATGAGCAGTTCTTC. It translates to CASSLDRYNEQFF.

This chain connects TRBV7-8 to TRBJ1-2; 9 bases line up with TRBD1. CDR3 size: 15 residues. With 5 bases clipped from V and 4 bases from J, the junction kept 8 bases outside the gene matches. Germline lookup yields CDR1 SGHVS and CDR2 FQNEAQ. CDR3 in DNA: TGTGCCAGCAGCCCCTGGGACAGGGAGAGCTATGGCTACACCTTC. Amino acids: CASSPWDRESYGYTF.

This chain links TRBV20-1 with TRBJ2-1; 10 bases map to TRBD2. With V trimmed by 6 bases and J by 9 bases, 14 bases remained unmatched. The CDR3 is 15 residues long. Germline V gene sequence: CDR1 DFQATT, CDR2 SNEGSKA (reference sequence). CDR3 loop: CSAVLAGAEVSEQFF. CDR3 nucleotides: TGCAGTGCGGTTCTAGCGGGAGCTGAGGTCAGTGAGCAGTTCTTC.